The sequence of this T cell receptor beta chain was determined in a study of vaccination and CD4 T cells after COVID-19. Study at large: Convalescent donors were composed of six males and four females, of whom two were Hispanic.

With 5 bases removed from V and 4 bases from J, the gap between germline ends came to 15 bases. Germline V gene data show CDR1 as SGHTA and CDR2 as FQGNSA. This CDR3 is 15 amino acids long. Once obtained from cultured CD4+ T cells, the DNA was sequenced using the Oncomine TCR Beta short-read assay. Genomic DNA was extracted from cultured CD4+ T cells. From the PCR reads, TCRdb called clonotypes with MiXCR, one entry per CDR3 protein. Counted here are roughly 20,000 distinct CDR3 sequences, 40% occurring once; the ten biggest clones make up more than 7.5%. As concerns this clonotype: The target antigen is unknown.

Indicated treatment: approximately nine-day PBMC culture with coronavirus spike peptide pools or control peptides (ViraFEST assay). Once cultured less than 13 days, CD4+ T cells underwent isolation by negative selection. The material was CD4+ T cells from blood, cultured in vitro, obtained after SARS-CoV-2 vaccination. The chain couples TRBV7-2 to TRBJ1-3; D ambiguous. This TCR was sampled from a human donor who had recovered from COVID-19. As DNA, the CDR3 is TGTGCCAGCAGCCCAAGTGGAGGGCCCGGAAACACCATATATTTT. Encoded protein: CASSPSGGPGNTIYF.